Presented here are 24 T cell receptor beta chains from one specimen sequenced in a study of draining lymph node invasion in breast cancer. Via MiXCR, TCRdb re-called the bulk RNA-seq reads, giving one row per CDR3 protein. The sample lists under 1,500 distinct CDR3 sequences; roughly 61% were seen once. Sorting for CD4+ CD45RA- CD25high cells yielded memory regulatory T cells. Specimen: sorted memory Tregs from a lymph node. The receptors come from a female donor with luminal breast cancer.

This clonotype was counted only a few times. J is TRBJ1-1 and V is TRBV10-3; unclear D gene. This CDR3 is 13 amino acids long. Germline V CDR1 and CDR2: ENHRY, SYGVKD. The V end lost 10 bases, the J end lost 3 bases, and 15 bases lay between the germline ends. CDR3 region: CATKVGWDTEAFF. CDR3 bases: TGTGCCACCAAAGTGGGGTGGGACACTGAAGCTTTCTTT.

This clonotype has a handful of counts. The chain joins TRBV5-1 to TRBJ2-1, with D tentatively TRBD2 (6 bases). The CDR3 length is 16 residues. The germline CDR1 and CDR2 sequences are SGHRS and YFSETQ. Trimming pared 0 bases from V and 4 bases from J, leaving 14 bases between. The CDR3 is CASSLAGTRLYNEQFF. The CDR3 DNA sequence: TGCGCCAGCAGCTTGGCCGGGACTCGCCTGTACAATGAGCAGTTCTTC. Based on the CDR3 plus reference TRBV5-1 and TRBJ2-1, the full variable domain is KAGVTQTPRYLIKTRGQQVTLSCSPISGHRSVSWYQQTPGQGLQFLFEYFSETQRNKGNFPGRFSGRQFSNSRSEMNVSTLELGDSALYLCASSLAGTRLYNEQFFGPGTRLTVL.

V usage is TRBV19 and J usage is TRBJ2-6; possibly TRBD1 or TRBD2 for D (5 bases each). In germline, CDR1 is LNHDA, CDR2 SQIVND (reference sequence). This CDR3 is 16 amino acids long. V gave up 3 bases and J gave up 4 bases, with 13 bases separating them. CDR3 DNA: TGTGCCAGTAGTATCTCCCGGGGACCCGGGGCCAACGTCCTGACTTTC. As protein: CASSISRGPGANVLTF.

This clonotype is deemed large. The V gene is TRBV10-3, the J gene TRBJ2-2; D might be TRBD2 (7 bases). Trimming removed 6 bases at V and 7 bases at J, with 12 bases between. The CDR3 consists of 13 residues. Germline V lookup: CDR1 ENHRY, CDR2 SYGVKD. In DNA form, the CDR3 reads TGTGCCATCAGAGGGGGGGAAGACGGGGAGCTGTTTTTT. Amino acids: CAIRGGEDGELFF.

The chain is built from TRBV5-1 and TRBJ2-2, with D possibly matching TRBD2 (6 bases). The CDR3 runs to 14 residues. V dropped 3 bases and J dropped 3 bases, with 9 bases sitting between them. The V gene's germline CDR1 is SGHRS and CDR2 YFSETQ. Here the CDR3 DNA reads TGCGCCAGCAGCTGGGGGACTGACACCGGGGAGCTGTTTTTT. Protein product: CASSWGTDTGELFF.

The chain joins TRBV29-1 to TRBJ1-2; 9 bases are shared with TRBD1. V lost 0 bases to trimming and J lost 4 bases; unmatched junction nucleotides: 6. This CDR3 has 15 amino acids. The germline CDR1 and CDR2 sequences are SQVTM and ANQGSEA. CDR3 protein: CSVEDNRGLGYGYTF. The CDR3 coding sequence is TGCAGCGTTGAAGATAACAGGGGGCTCGGCTATGGCTACACCTTC.

The chain couples TRBV15 to TRBJ2-7, with D perhaps matching TRBD1 or TRBD2 (6 bases each). The CDR3 is 16 amino acids. V was trimmed by 1 base and J by 0 bases, leaving 13 bases between them. From germline, CDR1 is LNHNV and CDR2 YYDKDF (reference sequence). CDR3 region: CATSRAGADSSYEQYF. In DNA, the CDR3 is TGTGCCACCAGCAGAGCGGGGGCGGACAGCTCCTACGAGCAGTACTTC.

By share, this clonotype counts as large. The gene calls are TRBV5-6 and TRBJ1-6; D remains unclear. CDR1 and CDR2 (germline): SGHDT, YYEEEE. Trimming cost V 1 base and J 0 bases, with 8 bases left between them. The CDR3 is 16 amino acids. As DNA, the CDR3 is TGTGCCAGCAGCTTGTCCGGTGGCTCCTATAATTCACCCCTCCACTTT. Translating it yields CASSLSGGSYNSPLHF.

The CDR3 bases are TGTGCCAGCAGCCAGGGACTGATCACTGAAGCTTTCTTT. It yields the protein CASSQGLITEAFF. The chain couples TRBV4-2 to TRBJ1-1; D is perhaps TRBD1 (5 bases). The CDR3 spans 13 residues. The germline CDR1 and CDR2 sequences are LGHNA and YNFKEQ. Trimming cost V 3 bases and J 4 bases, with 9 bases left between them.

The chain recombines TRBV2 with TRBJ1-5; 11 bases fit TRBD1. This CDR3 spans 14 amino acids. The ends lost 7 bases at V and 6 bases at J; junction bases unmatched: 5. Per the germline V gene, CDR1 is SNHLY and CDR2 is FYNNEI. The CDR3 reads CASTSDRGPQPQHF. The CDR3, as DNA: TGTGCCAGCACATCGGACAGGGGGCCTCAGCCCCAGCATTTT.

The genes are TRBV5-6 and TRBJ1-3; D is ambiguous. Trimming removed 0 bases from V and 0 bases from J, with 4 bases in between. The CDR3 is made up of 14 amino acids. The germline V gene has CDR1 SGHDT and CDR2 YYEEEE. The CDR3 DNA reads TGTGCCAGCAGCTTGGGAGTCTCTGGAAACACCATATATTTT. Translation gives CASSLGVSGNTIYF. The variable domain in full, with the rest retrieved from reference TRBV5-6 and TRBJ1-3, is DAGVTQSPTHLIKTRGQQVTLRCSPKSGHDTVSWYQQALGQGPQFIFQYYEEEERQRGNFPDRFSGHQFPNYSSELNVNALLLGDSALYLCASSLGVSGNTIYFGEGSWLTVV.

The gene calls are TRBV20-1 and TRBJ1-5; maybe TRBD1 (6 bases). The CDR3 length is 13 residues. The V end lost 0 bases, the J end lost 11 bases, and 14 bases lay between the germline ends. Germline V gene lookup returns CDR1 DFQATT and CDR2 SNEGSKA (reference sequence). The DNA of the CDR3 is TGCAGTGCTAGAGATGGGGGCGGAACGGCCCAGCATTTT. Its translation: CSARDGGGTAQHF.

The rearrangement uses TRBV7-9 and TRBJ1-1; no definite D call. The CDR3 runs 13 residues. Germline values: CDR1 SEHNR, CDR2 FQNEAQ (reference sequence). V lost 1 base and J 1 base, leaving 4 bases between the germline ends. The CDR3 DNA is TGTGCCAGCAGCTTAGGTCGGAACACTGAAGCTTTCTTT. It specifies CASSLGRNTEAFF.

The chain employs TRBV2 and TRBJ1-5; D perhaps matches TRBD1 (5 bases). The CDR3 loop spans 13 amino acids. CDR1 and CDR2 (germline): SNHLY, FYNNEI. V was shortened by 3 bases and J by 7 bases, with 10 bases between the two germline ends. CDR3 region: CASSDRVRQPQHF. DNA for the CDR3: TGTGCCAGCAGTGACAGGGTTCGGCAGCCCCAGCATTTT. The whole variable domain, filled in from reference TRBV2 and TRBJ1-5, reads EPEVTQTPSHQVTQMGQEVILRCVPISNHLYFYWYRQILGQKVEFLVSFYNNEISEKSEIFDDQFSVERPDGSNFTLKIRSTKLEDSAMYFCASSDRVRQPQHFGDGTRLSIL.

The J gene is TRBJ2-2, the V gene TRBV3-1, with a possible D match to TRBD1 (6 bases). Germline V gene data show CDR1 as LGHDT and CDR2 as YNNKEL (reference sequence). V shed 3 bases and J shed 6 bases, with 20 bases lying between them. The CDR3 totals 17 residues. CDR3: CASSHSIGREGAGELFF. DNA for the CDR3: TGTGCCAGCAGCCACTCCATCGGCAGAGAGGGGGCCGGGGAGCTGTTTTTT.

This clonotype was recorded a few times. This chain uses TRBV12-3 or TRBV12-4 with TRBJ2-5, with 10 bases identical to TRBD1. The CDR3 loop spans 15 amino acids. V lost 0 bases, J lost 3 bases, and 1 base stayed unmatched. The CDR3 DNA is TGTGCCAGCAGTTTAGCCGGGACAGGGGAAGAGACCCAGTACTTC. It yields the protein CASSLAGTGEETQYF.

The chain has TRBV7-2 and TRBJ2-1, with TRBD2 matching 8 bases. This CDR3 contains 15 residues. The V gene end was trimmed by 6 bases and the J gene end by 8 bases; junction bases not matched to a gene: 12. Per the germline V gene, CDR1 is SGHTA and CDR2 is FQGNSA. CDR3 region: CASSRSGGGSYEQFF. DNA of the CDR3: TGTGCCAGCAGTCGGAGCGGGGGAGGTTCCTATGAGCAGTTCTTC.

In its sample, this clonotype ranks as large. This rearrangement joins TRBV5-4 to TRBJ2-5; TRBD2 matches 11 bases. With V trimmed by 6 bases and J by 1 base, 5 bases remained unmatched. CDR3 length: 15 residues. Germline V gives CDR1 SGHNT, CDR2 YYREEE (reference sequence). The CDR3 sequence: CASTTSGGLQETQYF. CDR3 bases: TGTGCCAGCACCACTAGCGGGGGACTCCAAGAGACCCAGTACTTC.

The rearrangement uses TRBV3-1 and TRBJ2-1; 12 nucleotides agree with TRBD2. The CDR3 extends over 17 amino acids. Germline CDR1 reads LGHDT; CDR2 reads YNNKEL (reference sequence). The V segment lost 2 bases and the J segment 6 bases; nucleotides outside the gene matches: 8. This chain's CDR3 is CASSQLRLAGGINEQFF. In DNA, the CDR3 is TGTGCCAGCAGCCAATTACGGCTAGCGGGGGGGATCAATGAGCAGTTCTTC.

A few counts support this clonotype. The chain recombines TRBV20-1 with TRBJ1-1, with TRBD1 matching 8 bases. Germline V gives CDR1 DFQATT, CDR2 SNEGSKA (reference sequence). V dropped 6 bases and J dropped 5; count of bases not matched to a gene: 2. The CDR3 length is 11 residues. The CDR3 coding sequence is TGCAGTGCAGGGGACAGGACTGAAGCTTTCTTT. It is translated as CSAGDRTEAFF.

As for this clonotype: One base away lies a much larger clone, so this may be a sequencing read error. The chain employs TRBV7-3 and TRBJ1-2; 8 bases are a match to TRBD1. CDR1 SGHTA and CDR2 FQGTGA come from the germline V gene. V trimming: 1 base; J trimming: 6 bases; junction bases outside the gene matches: 7. The CDR3 is 15 amino acids. The CDR3 loop is CASSLNQGAADGYTF. The CDR3 DNA is TGTGCCAGCAGCTTAAATCAGGGGGCCGCCGATGGCTACACCTTC. The variable domain in full, with the rest retrieved from reference TRBV7-3 and TRBJ1-2, is GAGVSQTPSNKVTEKGKYVELRCDPISGHTALYWYRQSLGQGPEFLIYFQGTGAADDSGLPNDRFFAVRPEGSVSTLKIQRTERGDSAVYLCASSLNQGAADGYTFGSGTRLTVV.

Judged by abundance, this clonotype is large. The chain employs TRBV7-2 and TRBJ2-1; 13 bases map to TRBD2. The germline gives CDR1 SGHTA, CDR2 FQGNSA. This CDR3 comprises 15 residues. The ends lost 4 bases at V and 8 bases at J; junction bases unmatched: 5. CDR3 protein: CASSSTSGGADEQFF. CDR3 nucleotide sequence: TGTGCCAGCAGCTCCACTAGCGGGGGGGCGGATGAGCAGTTCTTC.

The chain uses TRBV18 and TRBJ2-4; D remains ambiguous. Between the trimmed V and J ends, which lost 2 bases and 7 bases, there was a span of 12 bases. Germline V gives CDR1 KGHSH, CDR2 LQKENI. The CDR3 runs 14 residues. In nucleotides, the CDR3 is TGTGCCAGCTCACCATCATCGATAAGGAACATTCAGTACTTC. Its protein product is CASSPSSIRNIQYF.

The chain is built from TRBV12-3 or TRBV12-4 and TRBJ1-4, with 7 bases that match TRBD1. The CDR3 is 14 amino acids. V was pared by 8 bases and J by 5 bases, with 8 bases of the junction left unmatched. Here the CDR3 reads CASGFTGANEKLFF. CDR3 DNA sequence: TGTGCCAGCGGGTTTACAGGGGCAAATGAAAAACTGTTTTTT.